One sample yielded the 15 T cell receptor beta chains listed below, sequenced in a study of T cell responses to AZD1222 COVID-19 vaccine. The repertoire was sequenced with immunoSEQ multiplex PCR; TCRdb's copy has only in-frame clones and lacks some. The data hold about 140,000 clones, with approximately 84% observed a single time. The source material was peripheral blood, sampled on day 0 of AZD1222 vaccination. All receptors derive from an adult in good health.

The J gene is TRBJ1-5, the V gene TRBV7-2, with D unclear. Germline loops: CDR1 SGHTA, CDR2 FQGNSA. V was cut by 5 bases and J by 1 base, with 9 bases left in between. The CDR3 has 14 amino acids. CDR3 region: CASSQTWSNQPQHF. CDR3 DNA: TGTGCCAGCAGCCAAACTTGGAGCAATCAGCCCCAGCATTTT. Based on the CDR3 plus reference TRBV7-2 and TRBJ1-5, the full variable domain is GAGVSQSPSNKVTEKGKDVELRCDPISGHTALYWYRQSLGQGLEFLIYFQGNSAPDKSGLPSDRFSAERTGGSVSTLTIQRTQQEDSAVYLCASSQTWSNQPQHFGDGTRLSIL.

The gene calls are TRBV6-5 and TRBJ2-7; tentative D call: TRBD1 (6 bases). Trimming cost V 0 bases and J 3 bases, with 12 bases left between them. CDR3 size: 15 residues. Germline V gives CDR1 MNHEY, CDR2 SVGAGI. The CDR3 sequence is CASSYSQGRNYEQYF. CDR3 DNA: TGTGCCAGCAGTTACTCCCAGGGGCGAAACTACGAGCAGTACTTC.

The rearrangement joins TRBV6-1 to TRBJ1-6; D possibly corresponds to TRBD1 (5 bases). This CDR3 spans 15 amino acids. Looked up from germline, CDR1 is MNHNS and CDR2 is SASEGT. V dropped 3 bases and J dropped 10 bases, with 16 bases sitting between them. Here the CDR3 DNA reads TGTGCCAGCAGTGATCTCGGGGGGAGGGAGTCACCCCTCCACTTT. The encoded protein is CASSDLGGRESPLHF.

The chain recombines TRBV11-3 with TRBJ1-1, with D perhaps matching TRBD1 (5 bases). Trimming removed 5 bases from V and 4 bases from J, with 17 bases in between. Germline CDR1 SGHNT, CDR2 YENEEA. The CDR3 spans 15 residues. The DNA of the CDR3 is TGTGCCAGCAGCCAAACCGGGACTAAGGGCACTGAAGCTTTCTTT. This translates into CASSQTGTKGTEAFF.

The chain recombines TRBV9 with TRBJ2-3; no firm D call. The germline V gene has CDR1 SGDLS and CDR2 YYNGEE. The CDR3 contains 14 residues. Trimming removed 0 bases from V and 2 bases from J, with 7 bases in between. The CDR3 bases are TGTGCCAGCAGCGTAGAGGGAAACACAGATACGCAGTATTTT. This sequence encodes CASSVEGNTDTQYF. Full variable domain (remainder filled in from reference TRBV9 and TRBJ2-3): DSGVTQTPKHLITATGQRVTLRCSPRSGDLSVYWYQQSLDQGLQFLIQYYNGEERAKGNILERFSAQQFPDLHSELNLSSLELGDSALYFCASSVEGNTDTQYFGPGTRLTVL.

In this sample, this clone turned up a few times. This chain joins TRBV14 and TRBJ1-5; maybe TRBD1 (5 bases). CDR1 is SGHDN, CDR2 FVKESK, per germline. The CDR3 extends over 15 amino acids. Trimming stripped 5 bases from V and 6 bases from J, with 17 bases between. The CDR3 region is CASSAGGANGQPQHF. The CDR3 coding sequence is TGTGCCAGCAGCGCTGGAGGGGCGAACGGTCAGCCCCAGCATTTT.

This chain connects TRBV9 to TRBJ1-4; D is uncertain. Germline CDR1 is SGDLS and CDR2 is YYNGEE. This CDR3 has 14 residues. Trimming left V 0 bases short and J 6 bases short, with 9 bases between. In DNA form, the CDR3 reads TGTGCCAGCAGCGTAGCAGGTGGTCATGAAAAACTGTTTTTT. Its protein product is CASSVAGGHEKLFF. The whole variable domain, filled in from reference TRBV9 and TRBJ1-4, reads DSGVTQTPKHLITATGQRVTLRCSPRSGDLSVYWYQQSLDQGLQFLIQYYNGEERAKGNILERFSAQQFPDLHSELNLSSLELGDSALYFCASSVAGGHEKLFFGSGTQLSVL.

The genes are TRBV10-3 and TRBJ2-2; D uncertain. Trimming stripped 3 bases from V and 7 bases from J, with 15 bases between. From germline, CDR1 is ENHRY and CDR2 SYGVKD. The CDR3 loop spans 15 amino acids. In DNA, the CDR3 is TGTGCCATCAGTGACCCCCAATCTAAAATCGGGGAGCTGTTTTTT. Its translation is CAISDPQSKIGELFF.

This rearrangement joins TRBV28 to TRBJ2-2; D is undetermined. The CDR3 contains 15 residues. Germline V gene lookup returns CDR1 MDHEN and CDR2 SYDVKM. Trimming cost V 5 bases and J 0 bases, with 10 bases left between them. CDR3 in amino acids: CASSTMSANTGELFF. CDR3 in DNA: TGTGCCAGCAGTACCATGTCTGCGAACACCGGGGAGCTGTTTTTT.

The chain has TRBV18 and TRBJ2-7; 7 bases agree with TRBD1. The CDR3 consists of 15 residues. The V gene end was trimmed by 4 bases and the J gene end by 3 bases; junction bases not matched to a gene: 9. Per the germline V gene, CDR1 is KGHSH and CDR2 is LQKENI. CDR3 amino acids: CASSLKEGANYEQYF. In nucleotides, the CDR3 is TGTGCCAGCTCACTTAAAGAGGGGGCAAACTACGAGCAGTACTTC.

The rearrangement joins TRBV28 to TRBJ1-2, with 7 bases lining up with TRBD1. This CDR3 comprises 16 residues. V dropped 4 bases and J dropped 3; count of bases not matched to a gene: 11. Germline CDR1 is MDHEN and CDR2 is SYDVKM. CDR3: CASSSHQGTAYYGYTF. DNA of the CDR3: TGTGCCAGCAGTTCACATCAGGGGACAGCTTACTATGGCTACACCTTC.

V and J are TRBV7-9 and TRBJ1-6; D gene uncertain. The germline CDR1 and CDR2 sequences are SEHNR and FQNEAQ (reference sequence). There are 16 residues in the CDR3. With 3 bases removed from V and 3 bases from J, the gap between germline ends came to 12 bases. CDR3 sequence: CASSFTGLRYNSPLHF. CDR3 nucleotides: TGTGCCAGCAGCTTTACGGGGTTACGCTATAATTCACCCCTCCACTTT.

The CDR3 sequence is CASSLAARGANVLTF. CDR3 bases: TGCGCCAGCAGCTTGGCCGCCAGGGGGGCCAACGTCCTGACTTTC. V and J are TRBV5-1 and TRBJ2-6; D remains ambiguous. Germline CDR1 reads SGHRS; CDR2 reads YFSETQ. The CDR3 is 15 residues long. The V gene lost 0 bases and the J gene lost 4 bases, with 8 bases spanning the gap.

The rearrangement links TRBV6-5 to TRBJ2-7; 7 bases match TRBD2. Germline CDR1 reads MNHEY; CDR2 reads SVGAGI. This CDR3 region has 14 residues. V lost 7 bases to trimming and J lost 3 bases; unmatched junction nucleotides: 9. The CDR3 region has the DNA TGTGCCAGCACTATGGGGGAGGGTTACTACGAGCAGTACTTC. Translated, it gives CASTMGEGYYEQYF.

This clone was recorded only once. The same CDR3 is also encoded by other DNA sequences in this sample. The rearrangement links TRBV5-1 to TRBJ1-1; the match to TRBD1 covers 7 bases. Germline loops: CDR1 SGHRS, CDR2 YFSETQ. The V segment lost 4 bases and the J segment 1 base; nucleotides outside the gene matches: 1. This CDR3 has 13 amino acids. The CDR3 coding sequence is TGCGCCAGCAGCCAGGGGGGGAACACTGAAGCTTTCTTT. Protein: CASSQGGNTEAFF.